This TCR beta chain comes out of a study of T cells after yellow fever vaccination. For the study at large: For low cell numbers, libraries were made with SMART-Seq v4 Ultra Low Input. General study points: Reappearance after the booster was seen for most primary-vaccination clones, at 96% CD4 and 80% to 90% CD8. A faster peak, day 5 versus 15, was reached by the weaker secondary response.

To note about this clonotype: The antigen is not known.

TCRdb processed the 5' RACE reads anew with MiXCR; each CDR3 protein has one entry. The table has 55,000 to 70,000 distinct CDR3 sequences, about 6.5% seen once. The CDR3 extends over 13 amino acids. Germline lookup yields CDR1 MNHNS and CDR2 SASEGT. Trimming pared 7 bases from V and 1 base from J, leaving 10 bases between. This chain connects TRBV6-1 to TRBJ1-1; D perhaps matches TRBD1 (5 bases). Here the sequenced sample was CD8+ T cells sorted from PBMCs, taken roughly 45 days after the first yellow fever vaccination. The sequence came from a man between 18 and 29 years old who received the YFV17D yellow fever vaccine. CDR3: CASTRGTNTEAFF. The DNA of the CDR3 is TGTGCCAGCACCCGTGGGACGAACACTGAAGCTTTCTTT.